The subject of this entry is one TCR beta chain. Its matching antigen is unknown. Trimming removed 5 bases at V and 8 bases at J, with 15 bases between. Germline loops: CDR1 LNHDA, CDR2 SQIVND (reference sequence). This CDR3 contains 14 residues. The sample comes from a study of shared clonotypes between healthy human individuals. Findings of the study overall: Researchers found naive subsets generally carried larger estimated richness than memory subsets.

Donors had no recently reported acute infections or vaccinations and were HIV-negative. CD45RA-negative memory and CD45RA+ naive subsets were split from the CD4+ cells. Evenly divided among several immunoSEQ plates was the genomic DNA of each subset. Libraries were prepared by immunoSEQ multiplex PCR; TCRdb keeps only in-frame clonotypes and omits some of them. The repertoire includes roughly 2.6 million clones, more than 80% of them detected once, and more than 0.12% sits in the top ten. Source material: naive CD4+ T cells sorted from blood. The subset: CD45RA+ positively selected. The receptor's source is a man aged 18-30 years in good health. The chain couples TRBV19 to TRBJ1-4; D unresolved. The CDR3 sequence: CASSSPGGWEKLFF. The DNA of the CDR3 is TGTGCCAGTAGTTCGCCAGGCGGTTGGGAAAAACTGTTTTTT.